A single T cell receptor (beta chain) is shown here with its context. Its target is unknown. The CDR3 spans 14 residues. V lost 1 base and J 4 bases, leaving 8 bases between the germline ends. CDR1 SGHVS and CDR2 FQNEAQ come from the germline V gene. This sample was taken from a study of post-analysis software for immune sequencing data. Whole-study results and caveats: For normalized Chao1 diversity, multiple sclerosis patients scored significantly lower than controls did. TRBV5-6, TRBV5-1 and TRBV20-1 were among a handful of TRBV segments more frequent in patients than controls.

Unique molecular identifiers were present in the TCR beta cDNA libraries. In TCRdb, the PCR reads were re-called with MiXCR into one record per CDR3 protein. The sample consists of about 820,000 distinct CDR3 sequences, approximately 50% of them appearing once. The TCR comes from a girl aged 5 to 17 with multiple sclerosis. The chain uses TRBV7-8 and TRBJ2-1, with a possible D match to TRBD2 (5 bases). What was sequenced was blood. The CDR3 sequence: CASSLETRYNEQFF. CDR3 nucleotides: TGTGCCAGCAGCTTAGAAACTAGATACAATGAGCAGTTCTTC.